This section outlines one TCR beta chain sequence together with its context. One end of the junction fails to match germline, which may point to a read error. The germline V gene encodes CDR1 SGHKS and CDR2 YYEKEE (reference sequence). CDR3 length equals 17 residues. The data are from a study of tumor and adjacent non-tumor tissue in lung cancer. No cell sorting was done before RNA was extracted from the tissue. The library came from three nested PCR rounds adapted from ARM-PCR protocols. TCRdb reprocessed the multiplex PCR reads with MiXCR, giving one entry per CDR3 protein. The sample lists fewer than 120,000 distinct CDR3 sequences, about 80% occurring once.

The source of this sequence is an older man with non-small cell lung cancer. The V gene is TRBV5-5, the J gene TRBJ2-1; either TRBD1 or TRBD2 may fit D (5 bases each). Input material: lung tumor tissue. CDR3 protein: CASSLAVGASSYNEQLF. The DNA for the CDR3 is TGTGCGAGCAGCTTGGCCGTCGGGGCTAGCTCCTACAATGAGCAGTTATTC.